The present entry profiles one TCR beta chain with its context. This specimen belongs to a study of long-term antiretroviral therapy in people with HIV. Survey-level resolution applied to immunoSEQ assay v3.0. Sequencing was performed with immunoSEQ multiplex PCR; in TCRdb, only in-frame clones are kept and a portion is missing. In the table there are about 25,000 clones, approximately 78% of which are singletons. No fewer than two post-ART and no fewer than one pre-ART PBMC samples existed for each donor. J was trimmed by 5 bases and V by 6 bases; bases with no gene match: 8. The CDR3 loop spans 15 amino acids. Germline V gene sequence: CDR1 SGHTA, CDR2 FQGTGA.

This clonotype was sampled from a man aged 50 or older with HIV. The chain has TRBV7-3 and TRBJ2-2; 8 nucleotides line up with TRBD2. This specimen was unsorted PBMCs, taken 2.9 years after starting antiretroviral therapy. The CDR3 region is CASRSGGAGTGELFF. CDR3 nucleotide sequence: TGTGCCAGCAGGTCCGGGGGGGCCGGGACCGGGGAGCTGTTTTTT.